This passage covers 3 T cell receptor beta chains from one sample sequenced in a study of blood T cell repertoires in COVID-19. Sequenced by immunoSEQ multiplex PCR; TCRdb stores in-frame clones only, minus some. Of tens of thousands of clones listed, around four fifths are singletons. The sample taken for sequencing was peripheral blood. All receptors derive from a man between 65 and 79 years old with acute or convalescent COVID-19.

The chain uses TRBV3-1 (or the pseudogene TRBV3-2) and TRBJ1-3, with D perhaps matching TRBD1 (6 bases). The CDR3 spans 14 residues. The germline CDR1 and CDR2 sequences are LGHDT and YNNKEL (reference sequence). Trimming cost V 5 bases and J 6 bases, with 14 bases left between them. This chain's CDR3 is CASSAAQGTNTIYF. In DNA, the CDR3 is TGTGCCAGCAGCGCAGCCCAGGGGACAAACACCATATATTTT.

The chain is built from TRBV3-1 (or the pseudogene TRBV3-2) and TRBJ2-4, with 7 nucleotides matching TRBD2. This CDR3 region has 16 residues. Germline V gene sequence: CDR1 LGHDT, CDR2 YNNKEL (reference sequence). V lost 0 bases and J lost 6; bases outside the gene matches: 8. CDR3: CASSQDAAERGNIQYF. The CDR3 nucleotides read TGTGCCAGCAGCCAAGATGCAGCGGAGCGGGGAAACATTCAGTACTTC.

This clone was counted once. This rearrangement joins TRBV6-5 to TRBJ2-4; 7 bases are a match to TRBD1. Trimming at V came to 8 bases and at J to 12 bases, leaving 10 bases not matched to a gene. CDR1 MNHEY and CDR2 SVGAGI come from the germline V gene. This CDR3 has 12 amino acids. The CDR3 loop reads CASVGQLKTQYF. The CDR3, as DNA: TGTGCCAGCGTGGGACAGCTGAAGACTCAGTACTTC.